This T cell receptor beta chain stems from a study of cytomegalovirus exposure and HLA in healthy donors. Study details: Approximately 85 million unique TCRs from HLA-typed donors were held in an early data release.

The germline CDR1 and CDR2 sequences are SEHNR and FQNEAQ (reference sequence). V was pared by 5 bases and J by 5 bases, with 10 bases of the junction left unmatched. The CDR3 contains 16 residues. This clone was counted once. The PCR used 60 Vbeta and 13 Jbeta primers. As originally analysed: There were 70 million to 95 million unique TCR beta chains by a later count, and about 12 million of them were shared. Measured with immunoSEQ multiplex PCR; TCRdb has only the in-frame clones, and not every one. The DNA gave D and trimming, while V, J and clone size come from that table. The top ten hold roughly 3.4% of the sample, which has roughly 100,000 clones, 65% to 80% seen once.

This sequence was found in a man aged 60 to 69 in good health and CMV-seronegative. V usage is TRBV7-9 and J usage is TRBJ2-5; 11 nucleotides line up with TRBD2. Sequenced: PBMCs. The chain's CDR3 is CASSPGLAGGRETQYF. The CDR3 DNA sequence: TGTGCCAGCAGCCCGGGGCTAGCGGGGGGTCGGGAGACCCAGTACTTC.